The 17 T cell receptor beta chains below were found in one sample sequenced in a study of blood T cells in healthy people across ages (dated by TCRdb to between 2014 and 2017). Receptors were amplified or captured by 5' RACE. The run used an Illumina HiSeq 2500. The second PCR ran for roughly 7 to 12 cycles and used a J-beta primer mix along with a sample-barcoded 5' primer. Using fastp at Q25 and MiXCR, TCRdb reprocessed the public reads and kept productive beta chains. Rows are unified per CDR3 protein, each entry keeping the most common DNA and genes. The table for this sample lists about 1.1 million distinct CDR3 sequences; roughly two fifths of them were counted only once. The ten largest clones take up roughly 13% of the sample. The sequenced material came from blood. The receptors were sampled from a man aged 18 to 29 in good health.

CDR3 in DNA: TGCAGCGTGGACCAGGGGTATCACGAGCAGTACTTC. Amino acid sequence: CSVDQGYHEQYF. The rearrangement joins TRBV29-1 to TRBJ2-4, with D maybe TRBD1 (6 bases). The DNA end is a closer match to TRBJ2-7, so the J assignment may be wrong. CDR1 is SQVTM, CDR2 ANQGSEA, per germline. The CDR3 covers 12 residues.

The chain has TRBV28 and TRBJ2-3, with 8 nucleotides matching TRBD1. The ends lost 3 bases at V and 4 bases at J; junction bases unmatched: 9. Germline-derived CDR1 and CDR2 are MDHEN and SYDVKM. The CDR3 length is 16 residues. The CDR3 sequence: CASSFQSGGSSDTQYF. The CDR3 bases are TGTGCCAGCAGTTTTCAGTCAGGGGGCTCCTCAGATACGCAGTATTTT.

In this sample, this clonotype turned up a few times. V usage is TRBV4-1 and J usage is TRBJ1-1; perhaps TRBD1 as D (6 bases). Germline V gene data show CDR1 as MGHRA and CDR2 as YSYEKL. V dropped 2 bases and J dropped 1 base, with 14 bases sitting between them. The CDR3 sequence is 16 residues long. The CDR3 sequence is CASSQLIRTANTEAFF. CDR3 sequence (DNA): TGCGCCAGCAGCCAACTTATCCGGACAGCGAACACTGAAGCTTTCTTT.

The chain has TRBV18 and TRBJ1-3; D remains unclear. The CDR3 runs to 16 residues. Germline values: CDR1 KGHSH, CDR2 LQKENI. The V end lost 7 bases, the J end lost 1 base, and 17 bases lay between the germline ends. As DNA, the CDR3 is TGTGCCAGCTTCGACCCGGGAGATCCTTCTGGAAACACCATATATTTT. As protein: CASFDPGDPSGNTIYF. Based on the CDR3 plus reference TRBV18 and TRBJ1-3, the full variable domain is NAGVMQNPRHLVRRRGQEARLRCSPMKGHSHVYWYRQLPEEGLKFMVYLQKENIIDESGMPKERFSAEFPKEGPSILRIQQVVRGDSAAYFCASFDPGDPSGNTIYFGEGSWLTVV.

The chain uses TRBV3-1 and TRBJ2-3; 7 bases align to TRBD2. This CDR3 is 17 amino acids long. Trimming removed 0 bases from V and 2 bases from J; junction bases left unmatched: 8. The germline gives CDR1 LGHDT, CDR2 YNNKEL (reference sequence). For the CDR3, the DNA is TGTGCCAGCAGCCAAGATTACGGAGCGGGGTTCACAGATACGCAGTATTTT. This encodes CASSQDYGAGFTDTQYF.

This chain links TRBV2 with TRBJ1-3, with 7 nucleotides matching TRBD1. The germline gives CDR1 SNHLY, CDR2 FYNNEI. Losses at the gene ends were 9 bases for V and 2 bases for J; bases not matched to a gene: 10. The CDR3 has 15 amino acids. This CDR3 reads CASGQEGAAGNTIYF. The CDR3 bases are TGTGCCAGTGGCCAGGAGGGGGCTGCTGGAAACACCATATATTTT. The whole variable domain, remainder taken from reference TRBV2 and TRBJ1-3, is EPEVTQTPSHQVTQMGQEVILRCVPISNHLYFYWYRQILGQKVEFLVSFYNNEISEKSEIFDDQFSVERPDGSNFTLKIRSTKLEDSAMYFCASGQEGAAGNTIYFGEGSWLTVV.

This clonotype turned up a few times. The V call is TRBV6-5, the J call TRBJ1-1, with 9 nucleotides matching TRBD1. This CDR3 comprises 15 residues. In germline, CDR1 is MNHEY, CDR2 SVGAGI. Germline trimming cut 7 bases from V and 5 bases from J; bases unmatched to any gene: 11. CDR3 sequence reads: CASKIKGQGGTEAFF. The CDR3 DNA reads TGTGCCAGCAAAATAAAGGGACAGGGAGGTACTGAAGCTTTCTTT.

This clonotype has just one count. The J gene is TRBJ1-1, the V gene TRBV27; a possible D gene is TRBD1 (6 bases). The germline CDR1 and CDR2 sequences are MNHEY and SMNVEV (reference sequence). Trimming left V 7 bases short and J 1 base short, with 16 bases between. The CDR3 has 15 residues. The CDR3 DNA is TGTGCCAGCAACCTGGCAGGGGAGCCGAACACTGAAGCTTTCTTT. This gives the protein CASNLAGEPNTEAFF.

About this clonotype: This sequence may be a read error, since a much larger clone differs from it by one base. The rearrangement uses TRBV10-2 and TRBJ2-5; 10 nucleotides line up with TRBD1. V was clipped by 6 bases and J by 9 bases; unmatched bases: 7. The CDR3 has 13 residues. The germline CDR1 and CDR2 sequences are WSHSY and SAAADI. CDR3 residues: CASSQGQGLAQYF. CDR3 in DNA: TGCGCCAGCAGCCAGGGACAGGGGTTGGCCCAGTACTTC.

This clonotype was observed a single time. J is TRBJ1-5 and V is TRBV6-6; weak D call: TRBD1 (6 bases). This CDR3 spans 15 amino acids. Looked up from germline, CDR1 is MNHNY and CDR2 is SVGAGI (reference sequence). Trimming cost V 4 bases and J 6 bases, with 16 bases left between them. The CDR3 DNA is TGTGCCAGCAGTTCCGAGGGGGGGCGCTTTCAGCCCCAGCATTTT. It is translated as CASSSEGGRFQPQHF.

CDR3 region: CASSPGHRYSNQPQHF. The CDR3 DNA reads TGTGCCAGTTCTCCGGGACACCGTTATAGCAATCAGCCCCAGCATTTT. The V call is TRBV28, the J call TRBJ1-5; tentative D call: TRBD1 (6 bases). CDR1 and CDR2 from the germline V gene are MDHEN and SYDVKM. Trimming left V 9 bases short and J 0 bases short, with 18 bases between. This CDR3 has 16 amino acids.

CDR3 coding DNA: TGTGCCAGCAGTTACCTATTCCGCAGGGCAAAATCCATGAACACTGAAGCTTTCTTT. It translates to CASSYLFRRAKSMNTEAFF. This chain joins TRBV6-5 and TRBJ1-1, with D possibly TRBD1 on 5 matching bases. CDR3 length: 19 residues. The germline V gene has CDR1 MNHEY and CDR2 SVGAGI. V lost 2 bases, J lost 0 bases, and 22 bases lay in between.

V is TRBV20-1 and J is TRBJ1-4, with D hard to call. The CDR3 contains 14 residues. Trimming removed 6 bases from V and 2 bases from J, with 13 bases in between. Germline V gene data show CDR1 as DFQATT and CDR2 as SNEGSKA (reference sequence). Here the CDR3 reads CSARTPGTNEKLFF. In nucleotides, the CDR3 is TGCAGTGCCAGGACGCCTGGGACTAATGAAAAACTGTTTTTT.

The gene calls are TRBV9 and TRBJ2-1; D could derive from TRBD1 or TRBD2 (6 bases each). Deletions cut 2 bases from V and 2 bases from J, with 14 bases between. Germline V gene data show CDR1 as SGDLS and CDR2 as YYNGEE. This CDR3 region has 16 residues. The CDR3 sequence is CASSVAGGPPYNEQFF. The CDR3 DNA reads TGTGCCAGCAGCGTGGCTGGGGGGCCGCCCTACAATGAGCAGTTCTTC.

This chain links TRBV20-1 with TRBJ2-3; D unresolved. In germline, CDR1 is DFQATT, CDR2 SNEGSKA (reference sequence). V lost 0 bases and J lost 0, with 7 bases in between. This CDR3 spans 14 amino acids. The CDR3 region is CSARDVTSTDTQYF. The DNA of the CDR3 is TGCAGTGCTAGAGACGTTACGAGCACAGATACGCAGTATTTT.

V is TRBV11-2 and J is TRBJ2-7, with D hard to call. The CDR3 covers 15 residues. In germline, CDR1 is SGHAT, CDR2 FQNNGV. V dropped 1 base and J dropped 7 bases, with 17 bases sitting between them. The CDR3 coding sequence is TGTGCCAGCAGCTTAGTTATGGGTGATCACAATGAGCAGTACTTC. The encoded protein is CASSLVMGDHNEQYF.

Turning to this clonotype: A read error may produce the germline difference seen at one junction end. The gene calls are TRBV3-1 and TRBJ2-3; no clear D gene. The CDR3 spans 14 residues. In germline, CDR1 is LGHDT, CDR2 YNNKEL (reference sequence). CDR3: CASSSSSLGDMQYF. The CDR3 DNA follows: TGTGCCAGCAGCAGTTCCTCCCTTGGCGATATGCAGTATTTT.